This T cell receptor (beta chain) came from a study of T cells in localized non-small cell lung cancer. Germline assignment: CDR1 GTSNPN and CDR2 SVGIG (reference sequence). The CDR3 has 16 residues. The V and J ends lost 4 bases and 0 bases, in that order; junction bases with no gene match: 10. By sample fraction, this clone is large. Its antigen is not identified. Study results and caveats: Because only a single region of the tumor was sequenced, heterogeneity remains possible. Elevated circulating T cell density in blood was associated with longer overall survival.

Here immunoSEQ multiplex PCR was the method, and the copy in TCRdb shows in-frame clones only, minus some. The sample carries some 1,800 clones, around 36% recorded once. This rearrangement joins TRBV30 to TRBJ1-1; 8 bases are a match to TRBD1. This receptor was taken from a woman aged 40-69 years with stage II lung adenocarcinoma. Sequenced here: normal lung tissue next to the tumor, sampled before any cancer treatment. CDR3 sequence: CAWTGGPTGVNTEAFF. The CDR3 bases are TGTGCCTGGACGGGGGGCCCGACAGGGGTGAACACTGAAGCTTTCTTT.